The T cell receptor (beta chain) under discussion was sequenced for a study of tissue T cells after allogeneic stem cell transplantation. Here immunoSEQ multiplex PCR was the method, and the copy in TCRdb shows in-frame clones only, minus some. Counted here are approximately 2,200 clones, 55% to 65% occurring once; the ten biggest clones make up around two thirds. As regards this clone: The antigen is undetermined. The gene names here belong to mouse.

Study results and limitations: In patients and mice, blood and spleen missed much of tissue repertoire.

Time point described: mouse harvest day 7 after allogeneic transplant. Tail vein injection delivered 10^7 T-cell-depleted bone marrow cells and 10^6 splenic CD5+ T cells. B6 (H2b) cells into BALB/c (H2d) mice; tissues taken at day 7 or 14. The sample consisted of spleen. This clonotype originated in a female BALB/c mouse given C57BL/6 T cells with graft-versus-host disease after an allogeneic hematopoietic cell transplant.

The sequenced part of the CDR3 DNA is TGTGCCAGCAGTCGACTGGGGGGGAACACCGGGCAGCTCTAC. Translation gives CASSRLGGNTGQLY. The whole CDR3 reads CASSRLGGNTGQLYF. The V call is TRBV14, the J call TRBJ2-2; TRBD2 aligns across 11 bases. The observed sequence ends 1 residue before the CDR3 terminus, with the missing tail filled in from the germline J gene. V lost 4 bases and J lost 2; bases outside the gene matches: 1. There are 15 residues in the CDR3. CDR1 SGHDT and CDR2 FRDEAV come from the germline V gene.